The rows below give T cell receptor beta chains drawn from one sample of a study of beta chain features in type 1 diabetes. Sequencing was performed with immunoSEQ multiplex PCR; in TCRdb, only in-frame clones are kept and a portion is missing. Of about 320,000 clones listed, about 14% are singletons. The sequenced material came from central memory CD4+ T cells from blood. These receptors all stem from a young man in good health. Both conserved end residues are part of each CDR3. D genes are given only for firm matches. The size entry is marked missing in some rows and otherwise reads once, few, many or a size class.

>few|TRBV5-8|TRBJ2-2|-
CASGGPANTGELFF
TGTGCCAGCGGGGGGCCAGCGAACACCGGGGAGCTGTTTTTT
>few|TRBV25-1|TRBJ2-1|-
CASSLGAGEQFF
TGTGCCAGCAGTCTGGGGGCTGGTGAGCAGTTCTTC
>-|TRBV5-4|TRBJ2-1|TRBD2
CASSRGLAGGLDYEQFF
TGTGCCAGCAGCCGGGGACTAGCGGGAGGGCTTGACTATGAGCAGTTCTTC
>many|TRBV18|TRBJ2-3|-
CASSPKPGASDTQYF
TGTGCCAGCTCACCTAAGCCCGGGGCCTCAGATACGCAGTATTTT
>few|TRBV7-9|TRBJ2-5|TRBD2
CASSRLAGQETQYF
TGTGCCAGCAGCCGACTAGCGGGGCAAGAGACCCAGTACTTC
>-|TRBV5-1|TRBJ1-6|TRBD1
CASSETQGGGSPLHF
TGCGCCAGCAGTGAGACACAGGGGGGAGGTTCACCCCTCCACTTT
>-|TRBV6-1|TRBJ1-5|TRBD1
CASRDQGANQPQHF
TGTGCCAGCAGGGATCAGGGGGCCAATCAGCCCCAGCATTTT
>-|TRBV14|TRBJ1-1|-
CASSQDQLPNTEAFF
TGCGCCAGCAGCCAAGATCAGCTTCCGAACACTGAAGCTTTCTTT
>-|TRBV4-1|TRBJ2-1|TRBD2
CASSQEVRREGYSYNEQFF
TGCGCCAGCAGCCAAGAGGTGCGGCGGGAGGGCTACTCCTACAATGAGCAGTTCTTC
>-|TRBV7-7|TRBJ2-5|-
CASSSSLQETQYF
TGTGCCAGCAGTTCTAGCCTCCAGGAGACCCAGTACTTC